These 30 T cell receptor beta chains were sequenced from one sample in a study of cytomegalovirus exposure and HLA in healthy donors. Amplification used 60 Vbeta primers and 13 Jbeta primers. Clones were read by immunoSEQ multiplex PCR, and TCRdb kept only the in-frame ones, dropping some. In the table there are about 170,000 clones, roughly 81% of which are singletons. Sample: PBMCs. These receptors came from a man in his thirties or forties in good health and CMV-seropositive.

The rearrangement joins TRBV25-1 to TRBJ2-4; TRBD2 is a possible D gene (5 bases). Per the germline V gene, CDR1 is MGHDK and CDR2 is SYGVNS. V lost 4 bases and J 7 bases, leaving 11 bases between the germline ends. CDR3 length: 13 amino acids. CDR3 sequence: CASSVPSGNIQYF. The CDR3 coding sequence is TGTGCCAGCAGTGTTCCAAGCGGTAACATTCAGTACTTC.

V gene TRBV11-3 combines with J gene TRBJ2-7; 13 bases map to TRBD2. The trim removed 3 bases at V and 5 bases at J, leaving 7 bases unmatched. The CDR3 loop spans 16 amino acids. Germline CDR1 reads SGHNT; CDR2 reads YENEEA. The CDR3 here is CASSLGLAGLDDEQYF. The CDR3 nucleotides are TGTGCCAGCAGCTTGGGACTAGCGGGACTGGACGACGAGCAGTACTTC. Based on the CDR3 plus reference TRBV11-3 and TRBJ2-7, the full variable domain is EAGVVQSPRYKIIEKKQPVAFWCNPISGHNTLYWYLQNLGQGPELLIRYENEEAVDDSQLPKDRFSAERLKGVDSTLKIQPAELGDSAVYLCASSLGLAGLDDEQYFGPGTRLTVT.

The chain is built from TRBV10-3 and TRBJ1-5, with D uncertain. CDR1 and CDR2 (germline): ENHRY, SYGVKD. This CDR3 comprises 14 residues. The V end lost 3 bases, the J end lost 9 bases, and 15 bases lay between the germline ends. CDR3 coding DNA: TGTGCCATCAGTGATTTCTCTCCTGTCCCGCCCCAGCATTTT. This sequence encodes CAISDFSPVPPQHF.

This clone was detected only once. The J gene is TRBJ2-5, the V gene TRBV5-6, with 11 bases lining up with TRBD1. The DNA end is more similar to TRBJ2-7, so the J call may be wrong. Germline V gene sequence: CDR1 SGHDT, CDR2 YYEEEE. The CDR3 is 14 residues long. CDR3 region: CASSVRDRGYEQYF. CDR3 in DNA: TGTGCCAGCAGCGTCCGGGACAGGGGGTACGAGCAGTACTTC.

This chain joins TRBV13 and TRBJ2-1, with D perhaps TRBD2 (6 bases). Trimming pared 8 bases from V and 5 bases from J, leaving 22 bases between. Germline V CDR1 and CDR2: PRHDT, FYEKMQ (reference sequence). The CDR3 contains 16 residues. CDR3 sequence: CASGYRIRERDNEQFF. CDR3 nucleotides: TGTGCCAGCGGCTACCGCATTCGAGAGCGGGACAATGAGCAGTTCTTC.

This clone was counted a few times. The chain has TRBV7-8 and TRBJ1-4; 8 positions agree with TRBD1. Germline V lookup: CDR1 SGHVS, CDR2 FQNEAQ. V was pared by 5 bases and J by 7 bases, with 9 bases of the junction left unmatched. This CDR3 region has 15 residues. CDR3 bases: TGTGCCAGCAGCAAGAGCGGACAGGGAGGTGAAAAACTGTTTTTT. Translated: CASSKSGQGGEKLFF.

This clone was recorded only once. The chain has TRBV7-2 and TRBJ2-1; TRBD1 aligns across 9 bases. The CDR3 is 16 amino acids. Losses at the gene ends were 5 bases for V and 6 bases for J; bases not matched to a gene: 11. The germline CDR1 and CDR2 sequences are SGHTA and FQGNSA. Here the CDR3 reads CASSPPGLTGGNEQFF. The CDR3 region has the DNA TGTGCCAGCAGCCCGCCGGGGTTGACAGGGGGCAATGAGCAGTTCTTC.

The V call is TRBV29-1, the J call TRBJ1-2; TRBD1 matches 9 bases. The V segment lost 6 bases and the J segment 2 bases; nucleotides outside the gene matches: 4. Germline-derived CDR1 and CDR2 are SQVTM and ANQGSEA. The CDR3 length is 13 residues. The DNA for the CDR3 is TGCAGCGTGTTAGGGACAGGGAACTATGGCTACACCTTC. Translation: CSVLGTGNYGYTF.

The V and J genes are TRBV6-5 and TRBJ2-4; the match to TRBD1 covers 7 bases. Germline-derived CDR1 and CDR2 are MNHEY and SVGAGI. V lost 6 bases and J lost 6; bases outside the gene matches: 5. There are 13 residues in the CDR3. This chain's CDR3 is CASRSTGRNIQYF. The CDR3 region has the DNA TGTGCCAGCAGGTCGACAGGGAGAAACATTCAGTACTTC.

This chain links TRBV5-1 with TRBJ2-3; unclear D gene. This CDR3 is 14 amino acids long. Germline V lookup: CDR1 SGHRS, CDR2 YFSETQ. Trimming took off 4 bases at V and 3 bases at J, with 12 bases between the two ends. The CDR3 DNA sequence: TGCGCCAGCAGCCCTGCCTCCAGTACAGATACGCAGTATTTT. This codes for CASSPASSTDTQYF.

The rearrangement uses TRBV7-8 and TRBJ1-1, with D unclear. Germline CDR1 and CDR2: SGHVS and FQNEAQ. Trimming took off 4 bases at V and 3 bases at J, with 9 bases between the two ends. This CDR3 has 13 residues. DNA for the CDR3: TGTGCCAGCAGCTCCGACCAGGACACTGAAGCTTTCTTT. Encoded protein: CASSSDQDTEAFF.

The CDR3 DNA follows: TGTGCCAGCAGTCCGGGACTAGCCCGCACAGATACGCAGTATTTT. Residues: CASSPGLARTDTQYF. The chain employs TRBV6-5 and TRBJ2-3; 9 positions match TRBD2. The CDR3 consists of 15 residues. Germline-derived CDR1 and CDR2 are MNHEY and SVGAGI. Trimming at V came to 5 bases and at J to 1 base, leaving 4 bases not matched to a gene.

The chain joins TRBV5-6 to TRBJ2-1; 8 positions agree with TRBD1. The CDR3 loop spans 15 amino acids. The ends lost 5 bases at V and 5 bases at J; junction bases unmatched: 9. From germline, CDR1 is SGHDT and CDR2 YYEEEE. DNA of the CDR3: TGTGCCAGCAGAGGCCTCGGGACAGGCCACAATGAGCAGTTCTTC. Protein: CASRGLGTGHNEQFF. Combining the CDR3 with reference TRBV5-6 and TRBJ2-1 gives the whole variable domain DAGVTQSPTHLIKTRGQQVTLRCSPKSGHDTVSWYQQALGQGPQFIFQYYEEEERQRGNFPDRFSGHQFPNYSSELNVNALLLGDSALYLCASRGLGTGHNEQFFGPGTRLTVL.

The chain has TRBV9 and TRBJ2-1; TRBD1 agrees at 9 bases. Germline-derived CDR1 and CDR2 are SGDLS and YYNGEE. Trimming at V came to 0 bases and at J to 8 bases, leaving 12 bases not matched to a gene. The CDR3 loop spans 17 amino acids. The CDR3 region has the DNA TGTGCCAGCAGCGTAGAGGTTCGGGGGGACAGGGAGTATGAGCAGTTCTTC. The encoded protein is CASSVEVRGDREYEQFF.

This clone was detected a few times. This chain joins TRBV27 and TRBJ2-5; 7 nucleotides align to TRBD2. Germline trimming cut 1 base from V and 7 bases from J; bases unmatched to any gene: 6. Germline lookup yields CDR1 MNHEY and CDR2 SMNVEV (reference sequence). CDR3 size: 14 residues. The CDR3, as DNA: TGTGCCAGCAGTTTATTTGCTAGCGGAGGGACCCAGTACTTC. This encodes CASSLFASGGTQYF.

In this sample, this clone turned up once. V gene TRBV5-4 combines with J gene TRBJ2-3; the D gene is possibly TRBD2 (5 bases). V was pared by 2 bases and J by 5 bases, with 12 bases between. From germline, CDR1 is SGHNT and CDR2 YYREEE (reference sequence). CDR3 length: 14 amino acids. CDR3 DNA: TGTGCCAGCAGCTTAGTCAGTGGAGGAGATACGCAGTATTTT. The encoded protein is CASSLVSGGDTQYF.

The V and J genes are TRBV7-3 and TRBJ1-1; D might be TRBD1 (6 bases). The CDR3 spans 15 residues. Deletions cut 2 bases from V and 13 bases from J, with 23 bases between. Germline V CDR1 and CDR2: SGHTA, FQGTGA. CDR3 residues: CASSLAGREQGTVFF. CDR3 coding DNA: TGTGCCAGCAGCTTAGCCGGTAGGGAACAGGGAACTGTTTTCTTT.

The chain recombines TRBV4-2 with TRBJ1-2; 9 bases map to TRBD1. The germline gives CDR1 LGHNA, CDR2 YNFKEQ. V lost 0 bases, J lost 4 bases, and 6 bases stayed unmatched. The CDR3 loop spans 16 amino acids. The CDR3 loop is CASSQESGTGPYGYTF. CDR3 nucleotides: TGTGCCAGCAGCCAAGAGAGTGGGACAGGGCCCTATGGCTACACCTTC.

The chain has TRBV14 and TRBJ2-1; 9 positions match TRBD1. Trimming cost V 1 base and J 12 bases; bases outside gene matches: 1. Germline V CDR1 and CDR2: SGHDN, FVKESK. The CDR3 has 12 amino acids. CDR3 DNA: TGTGCCAGCAGCCAAGGGGGACAGGGGCAGTTCTTC. Amino acids: CASSQGGQGQFF.

V is TRBV4-3 and J is TRBJ1-4, with D perhaps matching TRBD1 (5 bases). Trimming removed 0 bases from V and 7 bases from J, with 9 bases in between. Germline V lookup: CDR1 LGHNA, CDR2 YSLEER. The length of the CDR3 is 14 residues. CDR3 protein: CASSQEVDSEKLFF. CDR3 nucleotide sequence: TGCGCCAGCAGCCAAGAGGTTGACAGTGAAAAACTGTTTTTT.

The V call is TRBV7-9, the J call TRBJ1-1; D is unclear. Trimming took 0 bases from V and 4 from J, leaving 9 bases between them. The germline V gene has CDR1 SEHNR and CDR2 FQNEAQ (reference sequence). The CDR3 runs to 14 residues. In nucleotides, the CDR3 is TGTGCCAGCAGCTTAGCAACAGCCGGCACTGAAGCTTTCTTT. Translating it yields CASSLATAGTEAFF.

The rearrangement joins TRBV5-4 to TRBJ1-3; D is ambiguous. V was pared by 2 bases and J by 0 bases, with 6 bases between. CDR3 length: 14 residues. Germline V gene lookup returns CDR1 SGHNT and CDR2 YYREEE (reference sequence). The CDR3 DNA is TGTGCCAGCAGCTTACAGTCCTCTGGAAACACCATATATTTT. This translates into CASSLQSSGNTIYF.

The V and J genes are TRBV28 and TRBJ2-1, with a tentative D call TRBD2 (6 bases). Germline V gives CDR1 MDHEN, CDR2 SYDVKM. Trimming removed 5 bases at V and 4 bases at J, with 18 bases between. This CDR3 is built from 16 residues. The CDR3 reads CASSILSSGYYNEQFF. For the CDR3, the DNA is TGTGCCAGCAGTATCCTGAGTAGCGGTTATTACAATGAGCAGTTCTTC.

This clone occurred once. The chain employs TRBV2 and TRBJ1-2, with TRBD1 matching 9 bases. The germline V gene has CDR1 SNHLY and CDR2 FYNNEI. After removal of 4 bases from V and 3 bases from J, the junction contained 3 bases not matched to a gene. The CDR3 spans 14 residues. The CDR3 spells CASSGDRDDYGYTF. The CDR3 DNA reads as TGTGCCAGCAGTGGGGACAGGGACGACTATGGCTACACCTTC.

The chain joins TRBV5-4 to TRBJ2-3; D not resolved. CDR3 length: 13 residues. Trimming removed 2 bases at V and 6 bases at J, with 10 bases between. Germline loops: CDR1 SGHNT, CDR2 YYREEE (reference sequence). This chain's CDR3 is CASSFPSEDTQYF. For the CDR3, the DNA is TGTGCCAGCAGCTTTCCCTCGGAGGATACGCAGTATTTT.

V gene TRBV10-3 combines with J gene TRBJ2-3; possible D gene TRBD2, 6 bases. Germline values: CDR1 ENHRY, CDR2 SYGVKD. This CDR3 contains 15 residues. Trimming removed 2 bases at V and 1 base at J, with 10 bases between. The CDR3 region has the DNA TGTGCCATCAGTGAGGGTTCGGGAGGCACAGATACGCAGTATTTT. Its translation is CAISEGSGGTDTQYF.

The genes are TRBV4-2 and TRBJ1-1, with 8 bases aligning to TRBD1. This CDR3 spans 16 amino acids. V shed 0 bases and J 10 bases; nucleotides not matched to a gene: 13. Germline CDR1 and CDR2: LGHNA and YNFKEQ. CDR3: CASSQDPFVGQGRAFF. The CDR3 coding sequence is TGTGCCAGCAGCCAAGATCCATTTGTAGGACAGGGTAGAGCTTTCTTT.

The V gene is TRBV27, the J gene TRBJ2-2, with 11 bases that match TRBD2. V was clipped by 5 bases and J by 7 bases; unmatched bases: 9. This CDR3 has 16 residues. Per the germline V gene, CDR1 is MNHEY and CDR2 is SMNVEV (reference sequence). This CDR3 reads CASSPTSGSGLGELFF. The DNA for the CDR3 is TGTGCCAGCAGTCCTACTAGCGGGAGCGGACTCGGGGAGCTGTTTTTT.

The rearrangement links TRBV15 to TRBJ2-5, with TRBD1 matching over 9 bases. Germline lookup yields CDR1 LNHNV and CDR2 YYDKDF (reference sequence). The CDR3 runs 16 residues. V shed 0 bases, J shed 7 bases, and the junction held 9 bases outside the gene matches. The CDR3: CATSRENSPGQGTQYF. CDR3 in DNA: TGTGCCACCAGCAGAGAAAATTCCCCGGGACAGGGGACCCAGTACTTC. Full variable domain (rest looked up from reference TRBV15 and TRBJ2-5): DAMVIQNPRYQVTQFGKPVTLSCSQTLNHNVMYWYQQKSSQAPKLLFHYYDKDFNNEADTPDNFQSRRPNTSFCFLDIRSPGLGDTAMYLCATSRENSPGQGTQYFGPGTRLLVL.

The chain is built from TRBV19 and TRBJ2-2; 8 nucleotides match TRBD1. The germline CDR1 and CDR2 sequences are LNHDA and SQIVND (reference sequence). V dropped 6 bases and J dropped 4; count of bases not matched to a gene: 4. The CDR3 spans 14 residues. The CDR3 nucleotides are TGTGCCAGTAGCGCAGGGGGCCCCACCGGGGAGCTGTTTTTT. Its translation is CASSAGGPTGELFF.